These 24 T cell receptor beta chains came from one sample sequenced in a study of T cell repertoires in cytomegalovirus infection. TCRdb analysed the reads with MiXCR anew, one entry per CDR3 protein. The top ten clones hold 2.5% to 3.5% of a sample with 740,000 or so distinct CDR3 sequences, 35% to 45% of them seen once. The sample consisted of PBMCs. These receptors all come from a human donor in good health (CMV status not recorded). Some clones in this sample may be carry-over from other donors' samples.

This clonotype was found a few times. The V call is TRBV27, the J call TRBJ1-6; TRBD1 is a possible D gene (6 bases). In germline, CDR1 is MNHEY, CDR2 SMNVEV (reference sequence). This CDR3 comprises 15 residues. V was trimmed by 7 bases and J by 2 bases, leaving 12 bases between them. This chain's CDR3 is CASKNRAPYNSPLHF. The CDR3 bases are TGTGCCAGCAAAAACAGGGCCCCCTATAATTCACCCCTCCACTTT.

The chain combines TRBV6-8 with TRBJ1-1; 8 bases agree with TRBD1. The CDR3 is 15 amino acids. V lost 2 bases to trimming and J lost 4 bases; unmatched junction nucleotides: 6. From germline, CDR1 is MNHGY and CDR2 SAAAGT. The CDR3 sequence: CASSYTGGVATEAFF. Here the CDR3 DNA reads TGTGCCAGCAGTTACACAGGGGGGGTGGCCACTGAAGCTTTCTTT.

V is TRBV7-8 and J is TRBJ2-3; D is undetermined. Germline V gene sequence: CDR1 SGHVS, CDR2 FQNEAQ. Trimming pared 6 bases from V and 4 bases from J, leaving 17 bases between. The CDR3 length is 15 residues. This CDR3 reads CASSSDFHGPDTQYF. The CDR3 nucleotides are TGTGCCAGCAGTTCTGACTTCCACGGGCCAGATACGCAGTATTTT.

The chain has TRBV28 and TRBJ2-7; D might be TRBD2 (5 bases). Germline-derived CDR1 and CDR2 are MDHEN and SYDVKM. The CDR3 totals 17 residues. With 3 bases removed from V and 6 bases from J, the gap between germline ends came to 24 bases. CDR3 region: CASSFYGMVAGSGEQYF. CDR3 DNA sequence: TGTGCCAGCAGTTTTTACGGGATGGTGGCTGGCAGCGGCGAGCAGTACTTC.

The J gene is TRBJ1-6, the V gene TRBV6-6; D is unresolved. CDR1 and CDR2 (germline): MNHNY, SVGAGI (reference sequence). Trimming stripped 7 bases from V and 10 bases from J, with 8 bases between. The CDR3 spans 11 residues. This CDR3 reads CASTAGSPLHF. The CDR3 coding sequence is TGTGCCAGCACGGCCGGCTCACCCCTCCACTTT.

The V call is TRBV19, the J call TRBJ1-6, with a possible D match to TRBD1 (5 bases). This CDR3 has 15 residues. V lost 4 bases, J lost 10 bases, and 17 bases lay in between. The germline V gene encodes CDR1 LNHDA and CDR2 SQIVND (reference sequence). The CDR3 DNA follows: TGTGCCAGTAGTACCGCAGGGTTAAGTCAATCACCCCTCCACTTT. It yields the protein CASSTAGLSQSPLHF.

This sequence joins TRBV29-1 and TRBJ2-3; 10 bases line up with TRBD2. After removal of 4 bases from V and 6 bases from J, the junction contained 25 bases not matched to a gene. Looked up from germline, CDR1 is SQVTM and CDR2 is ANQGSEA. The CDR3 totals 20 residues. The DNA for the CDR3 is TGCAGCGTTGTTAGTGGAGGGAAGCCTGAAGCGGGAGGGCCCCTGGATACGCAGTATTTT. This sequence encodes CSVVSGGKPEAGGPLDTQYF.

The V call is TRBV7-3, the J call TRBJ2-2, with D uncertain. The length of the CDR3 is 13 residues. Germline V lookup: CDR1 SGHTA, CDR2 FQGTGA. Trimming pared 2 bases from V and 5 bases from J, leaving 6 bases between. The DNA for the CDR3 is TGTGCCAGCAGCTTACTTCTAACCGGGGAGCTGTTTTTT. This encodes CASSLLLTGELFF.

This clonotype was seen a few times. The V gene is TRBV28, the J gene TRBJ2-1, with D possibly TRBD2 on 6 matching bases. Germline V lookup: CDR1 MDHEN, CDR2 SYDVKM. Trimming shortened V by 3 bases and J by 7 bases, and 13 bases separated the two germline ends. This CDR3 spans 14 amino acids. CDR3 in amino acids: CASSFGRPGNEQFF. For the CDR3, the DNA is TGTGCCAGCAGTTTTGGGAGGCCCGGAAATGAGCAGTTCTTC.

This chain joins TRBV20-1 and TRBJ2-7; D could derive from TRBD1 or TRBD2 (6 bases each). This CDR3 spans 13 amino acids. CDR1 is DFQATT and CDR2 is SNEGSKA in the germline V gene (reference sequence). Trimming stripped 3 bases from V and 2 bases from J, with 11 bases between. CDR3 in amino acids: CSASLGGPYEQYF. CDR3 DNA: TGCAGTGCTAGTTTGGGGGGCCCCTACGAGCAGTACTTC.

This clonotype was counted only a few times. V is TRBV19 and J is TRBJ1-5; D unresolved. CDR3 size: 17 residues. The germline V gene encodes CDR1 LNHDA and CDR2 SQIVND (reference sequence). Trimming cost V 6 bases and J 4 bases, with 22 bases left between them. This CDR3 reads CASRPSRHGVFNQPQHF. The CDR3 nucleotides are TGTGCCAGTAGGCCAAGCCGCCACGGGGTGTTTAATCAGCCCCAGCATTTT.

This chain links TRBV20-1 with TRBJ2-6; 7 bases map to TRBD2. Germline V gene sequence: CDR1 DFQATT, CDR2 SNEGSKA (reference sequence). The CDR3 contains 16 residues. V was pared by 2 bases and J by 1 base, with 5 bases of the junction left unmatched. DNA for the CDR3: TGCAGTGCTAGAACGGGGGGACTTTCTGGGGCCAACGTCCTGACTTTC. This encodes CSARTGGLSGANVLTF.

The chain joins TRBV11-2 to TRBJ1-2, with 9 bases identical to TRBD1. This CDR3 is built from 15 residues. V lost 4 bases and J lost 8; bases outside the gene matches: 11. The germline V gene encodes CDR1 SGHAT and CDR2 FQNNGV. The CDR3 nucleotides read TGTGCCAGCAGCTCGACTGGCCACAGGGGGCACGGCTACACCTTC. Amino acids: CASSSTGHRGHGYTF.

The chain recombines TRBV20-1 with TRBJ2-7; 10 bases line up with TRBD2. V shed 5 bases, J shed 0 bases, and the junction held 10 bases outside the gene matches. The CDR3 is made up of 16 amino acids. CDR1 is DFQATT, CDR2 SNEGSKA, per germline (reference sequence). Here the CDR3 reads CSAPRLAGANSYEQYF. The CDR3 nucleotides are TGCAGTGCTCCTCGGCTAGCGGGAGCGAACTCCTACGAGCAGTACTTC.

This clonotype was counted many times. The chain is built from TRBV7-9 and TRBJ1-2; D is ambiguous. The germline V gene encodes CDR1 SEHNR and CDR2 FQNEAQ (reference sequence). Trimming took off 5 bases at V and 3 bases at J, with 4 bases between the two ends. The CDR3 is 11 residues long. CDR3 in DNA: TGTGCCAGCAGCAAGGACTATGGCTACACCTTC. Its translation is CASSKDYGYTF.

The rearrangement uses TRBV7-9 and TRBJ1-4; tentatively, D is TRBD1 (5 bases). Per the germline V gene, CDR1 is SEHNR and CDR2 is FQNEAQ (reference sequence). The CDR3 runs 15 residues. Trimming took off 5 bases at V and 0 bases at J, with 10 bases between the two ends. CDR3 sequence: CASSPTVATNEKLFF. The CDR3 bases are TGTGCCAGCAGCCCGACAGTTGCAACTAATGAAAAACTGTTTTTT.

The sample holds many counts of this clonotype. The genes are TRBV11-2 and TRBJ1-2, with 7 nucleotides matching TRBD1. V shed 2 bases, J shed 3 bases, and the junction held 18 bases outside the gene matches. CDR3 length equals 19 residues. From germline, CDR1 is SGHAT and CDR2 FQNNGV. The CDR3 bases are TGTGCCAGCAGCTTACGCCAACTACAGGGGACCCTTAGAGACTATGGCTACACCTTC. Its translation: CASSLRQLQGTLRDYGYTF.

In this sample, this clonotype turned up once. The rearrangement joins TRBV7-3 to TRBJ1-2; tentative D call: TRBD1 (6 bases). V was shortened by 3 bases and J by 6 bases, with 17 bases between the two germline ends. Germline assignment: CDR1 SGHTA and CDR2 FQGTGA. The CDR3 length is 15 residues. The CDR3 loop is CASSFEQGSPDGYTF. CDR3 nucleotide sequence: TGTGCCAGCAGCTTCGAACAGGGAAGTCCTGATGGCTACACCTTC.

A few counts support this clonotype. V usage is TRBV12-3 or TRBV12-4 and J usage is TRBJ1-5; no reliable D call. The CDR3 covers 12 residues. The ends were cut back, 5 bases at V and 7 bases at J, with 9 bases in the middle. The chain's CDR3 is CASSPHGQPQHF. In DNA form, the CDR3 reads TGTGCCAGCAGTCCCCACGGCCAGCCCCAGCATTTT.

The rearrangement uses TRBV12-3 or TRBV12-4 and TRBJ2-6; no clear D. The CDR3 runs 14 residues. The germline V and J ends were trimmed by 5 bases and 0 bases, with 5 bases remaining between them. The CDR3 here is CASSTVSGANVLTF. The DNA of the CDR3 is TGTGCCAGCAGTACAGTCTCTGGGGCCAACGTCCTGACTTTC.

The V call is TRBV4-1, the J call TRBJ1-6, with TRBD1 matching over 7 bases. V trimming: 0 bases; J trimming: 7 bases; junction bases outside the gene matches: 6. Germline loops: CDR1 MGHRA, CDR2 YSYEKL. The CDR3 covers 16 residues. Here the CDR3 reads CASSQETGRLNSPLHF. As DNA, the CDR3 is TGCGCCAGCAGCCAAGAGACAGGGCGTTTAAATTCACCCCTCCACTTT.

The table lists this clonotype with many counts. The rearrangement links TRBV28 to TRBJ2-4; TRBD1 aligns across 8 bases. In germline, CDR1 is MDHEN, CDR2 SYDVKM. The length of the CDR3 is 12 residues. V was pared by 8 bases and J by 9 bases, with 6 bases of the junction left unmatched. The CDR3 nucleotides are TGTGCCAGCGGCCGGACAGGGCGCATTCAGTACTTC. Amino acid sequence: CASGRTGRIQYF.

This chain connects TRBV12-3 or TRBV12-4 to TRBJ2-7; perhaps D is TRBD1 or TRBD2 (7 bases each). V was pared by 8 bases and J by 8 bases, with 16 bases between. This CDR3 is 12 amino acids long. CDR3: CASGQGGEKQYF. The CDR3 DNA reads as TGTGCCAGCGGCCAGGGGGGGGAGAAGCAGTACTTC.

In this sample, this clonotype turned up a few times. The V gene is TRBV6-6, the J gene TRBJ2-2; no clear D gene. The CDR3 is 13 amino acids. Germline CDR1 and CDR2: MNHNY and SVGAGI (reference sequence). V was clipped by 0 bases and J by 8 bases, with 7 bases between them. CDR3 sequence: CASSYSVAGELFF. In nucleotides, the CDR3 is TGTGCCAGCAGTTACTCGGTTGCTGGGGAGCTGTTTTTT.